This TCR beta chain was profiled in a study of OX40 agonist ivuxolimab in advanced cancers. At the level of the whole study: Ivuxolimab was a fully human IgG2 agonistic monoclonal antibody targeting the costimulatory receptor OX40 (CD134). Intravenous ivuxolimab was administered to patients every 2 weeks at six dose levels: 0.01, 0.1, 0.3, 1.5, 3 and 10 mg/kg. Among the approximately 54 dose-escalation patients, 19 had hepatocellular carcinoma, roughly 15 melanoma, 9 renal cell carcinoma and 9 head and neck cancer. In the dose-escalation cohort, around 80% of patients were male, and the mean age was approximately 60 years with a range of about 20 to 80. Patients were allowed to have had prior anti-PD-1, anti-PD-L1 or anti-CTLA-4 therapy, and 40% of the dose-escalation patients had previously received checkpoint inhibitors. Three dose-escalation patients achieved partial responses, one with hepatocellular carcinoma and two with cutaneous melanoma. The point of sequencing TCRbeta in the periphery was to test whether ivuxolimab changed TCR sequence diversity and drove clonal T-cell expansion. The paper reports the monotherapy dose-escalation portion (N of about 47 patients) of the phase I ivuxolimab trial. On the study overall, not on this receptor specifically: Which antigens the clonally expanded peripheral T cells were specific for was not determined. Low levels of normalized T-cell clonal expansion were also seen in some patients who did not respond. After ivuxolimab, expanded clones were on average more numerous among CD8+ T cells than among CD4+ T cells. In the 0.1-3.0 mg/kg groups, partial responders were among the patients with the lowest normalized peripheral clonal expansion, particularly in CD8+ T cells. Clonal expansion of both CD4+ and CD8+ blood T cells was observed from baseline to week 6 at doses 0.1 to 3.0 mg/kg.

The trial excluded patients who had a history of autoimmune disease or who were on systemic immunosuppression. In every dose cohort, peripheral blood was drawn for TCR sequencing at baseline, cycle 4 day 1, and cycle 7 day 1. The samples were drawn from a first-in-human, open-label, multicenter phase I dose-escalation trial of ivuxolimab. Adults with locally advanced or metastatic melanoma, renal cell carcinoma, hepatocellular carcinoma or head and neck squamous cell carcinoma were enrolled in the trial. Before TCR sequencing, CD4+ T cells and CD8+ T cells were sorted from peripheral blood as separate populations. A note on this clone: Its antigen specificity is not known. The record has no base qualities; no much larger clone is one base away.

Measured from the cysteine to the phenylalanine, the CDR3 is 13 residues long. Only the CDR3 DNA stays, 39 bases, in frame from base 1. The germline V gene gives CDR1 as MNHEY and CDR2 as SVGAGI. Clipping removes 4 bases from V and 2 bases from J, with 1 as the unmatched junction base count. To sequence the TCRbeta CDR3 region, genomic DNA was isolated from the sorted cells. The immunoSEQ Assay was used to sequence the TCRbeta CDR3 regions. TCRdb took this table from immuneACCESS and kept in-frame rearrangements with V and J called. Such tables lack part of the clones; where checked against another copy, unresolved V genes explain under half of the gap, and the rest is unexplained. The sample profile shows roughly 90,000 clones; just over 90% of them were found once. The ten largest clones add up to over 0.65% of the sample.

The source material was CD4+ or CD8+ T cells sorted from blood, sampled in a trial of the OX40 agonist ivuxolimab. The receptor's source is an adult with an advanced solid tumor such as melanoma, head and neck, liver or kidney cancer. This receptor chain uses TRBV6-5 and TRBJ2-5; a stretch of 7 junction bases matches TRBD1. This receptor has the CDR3 CASSWTGQETQYF. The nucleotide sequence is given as TGTGCCAGCAGTTGGACAGGTCAAGAGACCCAGTACTTC.